This passage covers 24 T cell receptor beta chains from one sample sequenced in a study of shared clonotypes between healthy human individuals. Generated by immunoSEQ multiplex PCR, the TCRdb table keeps only in-frame clones and is missing some. The sample carries fewer than 650,000 clones, 76% recorded once. Sequencing was performed on PBMCs. These receptors all stem from a woman between 40 and 55 years old in good health. Some clones in this sample may be carry-over from other donors' samples.

The chain employs TRBV9 and TRBJ2-3; possible D gene TRBD2, 6 bases. The V and J ends lost 6 bases and 2 bases respectively, with 13 bases between them. CDR1 and CDR2 (germline): SGDLS, YYNGEE. The CDR3 is made up of 14 amino acids. The CDR3 is CASNRDSLTDTQYF. CDR3 DNA sequence: TGTGCCAGCAACCGGGACTCCCTCACAGATACGCAGTATTTT. Using reference TRBV9 and TRBJ2-3 for the parts outside the CDR3, the full variable domain is DSGVTQTPKHLITATGQRVTLRCSPRSGDLSVYWYQQSLDQGLQFLIQYYNGEERAKGNILERFSAQQFPDLHSELNLSSLELGDSALYFCASNRDSLTDTQYFGPGTRLTVL.

This chain links TRBV9 with TRBJ2-2; the match to TRBD2 covers 12 bases. Unmatched junction bases numbered 2, after V lost 4 bases and J lost 4 bases. This CDR3 is 15 amino acids long. Germline loops: CDR1 SGDLS, CDR2 YYNGEE. As DNA, the CDR3 is TGTGCCAGCAGCAAGACTAGCGGGAGCACCGGGGAGCTGTTTTTT. This translates into CASSKTSGSTGELFF.

V is TRBV7-9 and J is TRBJ2-7; tentative D call: TRBD2 (6 bases). The CDR3 sequence is 13 residues long. From germline, CDR1 is SEHNR and CDR2 FQNEAQ (reference sequence). Trimming took off 5 bases at V and 7 bases at J, with 15 bases between the two ends. CDR3 bases: TGTGCCAGCAGCCTGGGGGTCGGGACTGAGCAGTACTTC. Amino acid sequence: CASSLGVGTEQYF.

The chain recombines TRBV5-1 with TRBJ1-2; TRBD1 aligns across 7 bases. V gave up 4 bases and J gave up 6 bases; unmatched junction bases: 12. CDR1 is SGHRS, CDR2 YFSETQ, per germline. The CDR3 is made up of 15 amino acids. DNA of the CDR3: TGCGCCAGCAGCAGTCGACAGGGACCTACAGATGGCTACACCTTC. This codes for CASSSRQGPTDGYTF.

V is TRBV4-2 and J is TRBJ1-1; a possible D gene is TRBD1 (6 bases). This CDR3 has 14 amino acids. Between the trimmed V and J ends, which lost 5 bases and 5 bases, there was a span of 15 bases. The V gene's germline CDR1 is LGHNA and CDR2 YNFKEQ. The CDR3 DNA is TGTGCCAGCAGCAAACCACAGGGAGTTACTGAAGCTTTCTTT. As protein: CASSKPQGVTEAFF.

This clone was seen just once. CDR3 sequence reads: CASSLAGYSSYEQYF. For the CDR3, the DNA is TGTGCCAGCAGTCTCGCGGGATATAGCTCCTACGAGCAGTACTTC. This chain joins TRBV7-2 and TRBJ2-7; D is possibly TRBD2 (6 bases). Germline CDR1 and CDR2: SGHTA and FQGNSA. The CDR3 is 15 amino acids. Trimming removed 6 bases from V and 0 bases from J, with 15 bases in between.

The CDR3 loop reads CASSQPTNNEQFF. CDR3 bases: TGCGCCAGCAGCCAGCCGACTAACAATGAGCAGTTCTTC. V gene TRBV5-1 combines with J gene TRBJ2-1; TRBD2 is a possible D gene (5 bases). The CDR3 has 13 residues. Trimming cost V 4 bases and J 5 bases, with 10 bases left between them. CDR1 SGHRS and CDR2 YFSETQ come from the germline V gene.

The chain couples TRBV28 to TRBJ2-2; no clear D. CDR3 length: 12 amino acids. V lost 8 bases and J 3 bases, leaving 7 bases between the germline ends. Per the germline V gene, CDR1 is MDHEN and CDR2 is SYDVKM. Here the CDR3 reads CASAIHTGELFF. The DNA of the CDR3 is TGTGCCAGCGCCATTCACACCGGGGAGCTGTTTTTT.

The chain couples TRBV19 to TRBJ1-2; tentative D call: TRBD1 (5 bases). CDR1 is LNHDA, CDR2 SQIVND, per germline (reference sequence). CDR3 length equals 15 residues. The V gene lost 2 bases and the J gene lost 0 bases, with 10 bases spanning the gap. CDR3 residues: CASSISRGSNYGYTF. The CDR3 nucleotides read TGTGCCAGTAGTATATCTAGGGGCTCTAACTATGGCTACACCTTC.

V is TRBV18 and J is TRBJ2-5; D perhaps matches TRBD2 (5 bases). Germline V gene data show CDR1 as KGHSH and CDR2 as LQKENI. This CDR3 has 16 residues. The V end lost 1 base, the J end lost 4 bases, and 16 bases lay between the germline ends. The CDR3 spells CASSPRTGGSSETQYF. The CDR3 DNA reads as TGTGCCAGCTCACCACGAACGGGCGGGTCTTCAGAGACCCAGTACTTC.

This clone was observed a handful of times. This chain links TRBV30 with TRBJ2-1; the D is unclear. The V gene lost 0 bases and the J gene lost 5 bases, with 5 bases spanning the gap. The CDR3 is 12 amino acids. The germline CDR1 and CDR2 sequences are GTSNPN and SVGIG (reference sequence). The CDR3 loop reads CAWSVPHNEQFF. CDR3 coding DNA: TGTGCCTGGAGTGTACCCCACAATGAGCAGTTCTTC.

This sequence joins TRBV11-1 and TRBJ2-7; 10 bases are shared with TRBD1. Germline trimming cut 6 bases from V and 4 bases from J; bases unmatched to any gene: 6. The germline gives CDR1 SGHAT, CDR2 FQDESV (reference sequence). This CDR3 is 14 amino acids long. CDR3 DNA: TGTGCCAGCAGTGACCGGGACAGGGGTTACGAGCAGTACTTC. Translating it yields CASSDRDRGYEQYF. The whole variable domain, remainder taken from reference TRBV11-1 and TRBJ2-7, is EAEVAQSPRYKITEKSQAVAFWCDPISGHATLYWYRQILGQGPELLVQFQDESVVDDSQLPKDRFSAERLKGVDSTLKIQPAELGDSAMYLCASSDRDRGYEQYFGPGTRLTVT.

This clone was seen a few times. In DNA, the CDR3 is TGTGCCAGCAGCGCTCCGGGACTAGCGGGTTCCTACGAGCAGTACTTC. This sequence encodes CASSAPGLAGSYEQYF. The J gene is TRBJ2-7, the V gene TRBV27; 12 nucleotides align to TRBD2. Per the germline V gene, CDR1 is MNHEY and CDR2 is SMNVEV (reference sequence). The CDR3 runs to 16 residues. The junction had 7 bases not matched to a gene; V was cut back by 6 bases and J by 1 base.

The chain has TRBV28 and TRBJ2-5, with 11 bases identical to TRBD2. CDR3 length: 14 amino acids. The trim removed 9 bases at V and 4 bases at J, leaving 7 bases unmatched. The germline CDR1 and CDR2 sequences are MDHEN and SYDVKM. CDR3 sequence reads: CASTSGSVIETQYF. CDR3 sequence (DNA): TGTGCCAGTACTAGCGGGAGTGTGATAGAGACCCAGTACTTC.

This rearrangement joins TRBV19 to TRBJ2-1; 9 bases align to TRBD1. The CDR3 consists of 16 residues. Germline lookup yields CDR1 LNHDA and CDR2 SQIVND (reference sequence). V lost 3 bases, J lost 3 bases, and 6 bases stayed unmatched. The CDR3 nucleotides read TGTGCCAGTAGTATGGAGGGACAGGGATACTACAATGAGCAGTTCTTC. It codes for CASSMEGQGYYNEQFF.

The sample holds a few counts of this clone. The chain uses TRBV27 and TRBJ2-1; 7 bases agree with TRBD1. The V and J ends lost 0 bases and 10 bases, in that order; junction bases with no gene match: 3. This CDR3 has 13 residues. Germline V gene sequence: CDR1 MNHEY, CDR2 SMNVEV (reference sequence). The CDR3 reads CASSLSRQGEQFF. In DNA, the CDR3 is TGTGCCAGCAGTTTATCGCGACAGGGCGAGCAGTTCTTC.

The rearrangement joins TRBV28 to TRBJ1-3, with D maybe TRBD1 (5 bases). The CDR3 has 15 amino acids. Germline CDR1 and CDR2: MDHEN and SYDVKM. V lost 6 bases to trimming and J lost 0 bases, with 12 bases between them. CDR3 in amino acids: CASRYEGNSGNTIYF. For the CDR3, the DNA is TGTGCCAGCAGGTACGAGGGGAACTCTGGAAACACCATATATTTT.

The chain employs TRBV7-8 and TRBJ2-7, with D tentatively TRBD2 (5 bases). Germline CDR1 reads SGHVS; CDR2 reads FQNEAQ. The CDR3 loop spans 18 amino acids. V was pared by 0 bases and J by 4 bases, with 22 bases between. Here the CDR3 reads CASSLALRTLTLPYEQYF. The CDR3, as DNA: TGTGCCAGCAGCTTAGCGCTAAGGACTCTCACCCTTCCTTACGAGCAGTACTTC. The full variable domain, its missing parts supplied by reference TRBV7-8 and TRBJ2-7, is GAGVSQSPRYKVAKRGQDVALRCDPISGHVSLFWYQQALGQGPEFLTYFQNEAQLDKSGLPSDRFFAERPEGSVSTLKIQRTQQEDSAVYLCASSLALRTLTLPYEQYFGPGTRLTVT.

The chain has TRBV11-1 and TRBJ2-7; D gene unclear. V was cut by 3 bases and J by 2 bases, with 11 bases left in between. The CDR3 length is 14 residues. Per the germline V gene, CDR1 is SGHAT and CDR2 is FQDESV (reference sequence). This CDR3 reads CASSFGRLTYEQYF. CDR3 DNA: TGTGCCAGCAGCTTCGGGCGGTTGACCTACGAGCAGTACTTC.

This clone showed up just a few times. The rearrangement links TRBV25-1 to TRBJ1-2; no firm D call. V lost 5 bases, J lost 8 bases, and 12 bases lay in between. Looked up from germline, CDR1 is MGHDK and CDR2 is SYGVNS. The CDR3 sequence is 12 residues long. The DNA of the CDR3 is TGTGCCAGCAGTAGAGACATTGAAGGCTACACCTTC. This codes for CASSRDIEGYTF.

The rearrangement links TRBV28 to TRBJ2-4, with 7 bases fitting TRBD2. With 6 bases clipped from V and 9 bases from J, the junction kept 11 bases outside the gene matches. CDR3 size: 14 residues. The germline V gene has CDR1 MDHEN and CDR2 SYDVKM. The CDR3 loop is CASRPNAGVGIQYF. CDR3 in DNA: TGTGCCAGCAGACCCAACGCGGGAGTTGGCATTCAGTACTTC.

A word on this clone: It may be a read error: a sequence one base away is much more abundant. Other DNA sequences within the sample encode an identical CDR3. The J gene is TRBJ1-4, the V gene TRBV9; no firm D call. Germline CDR1 reads SGDLS; CDR2 reads YYNGEE. The CDR3 contains 15 residues. Here the CDR3 DNA reads TGTGCCAGCAGCGTAGGTGGGCGCAGAAATGAAAAATTGTTTTTT. This encodes CASSVGGRRNEKLFF.

The chain is built from TRBV6-1 and TRBJ2-7; a possible D gene is TRBD1 (6 bases). The germline V gene has CDR1 MNHNS and CDR2 SASEGT. The V gene lost 5 bases and the J gene lost 6 bases, with 8 bases spanning the gap. The CDR3 has 11 residues. CDR3 amino acids: CASSTGIEQYF. Written as DNA, the CDR3 is TGTGCCAGCAGTACAGGGATCGAGCAGTACTTC.

The chain has TRBV7-8 and TRBJ2-5; D is undetermined. V was pared by 1 base and J by 5 bases, with 8 bases between. The CDR3 covers 13 residues. Germline V gene sequence: CDR1 SGHVS, CDR2 FQNEAQ. The DNA for the CDR3 is TGTGCCAGCAGCTTAGTAGTTACGGAGACCCAGTACTTC. This gives the protein CASSLVVTETQYF.